The next 10 T cell receptor beta chains were all read from a single sample in a study of OX40 agonist ivuxolimab in advanced cancers. Measured with immunoSEQ multiplex PCR; TCRdb has only the in-frame clones, and not every one. The data hold roughly 89,000 clones, with around 80% observed a single time. Source: CD4+ or CD8+ T cells sorted from blood, taken in a trial of the OX40 agonist ivuxolimab. The receptors come from an adult with an advanced solid tumor such as melanoma, head and neck, liver or kidney cancer.

The rearrangement joins TRBV19 to TRBJ2-5, with D possibly being TRBD1 or TRBD2 (7 bases each). This CDR3 has 15 residues. Germline CDR1 reads LNHDA; CDR2 reads SQIVND (reference sequence). V was cut by 11 bases and J by 5 bases, with 24 bases left in between. The CDR3 DNA is TGTGCCTACCGGGGGGATAGGGGGCATCCGGAGACCCAGTACTTC. It yields the protein CAYRGDRGHPETQYF.

The rearrangement links TRBV14 to TRBJ2-2, with 7 bases lining up with TRBD2. Germline-derived CDR1 and CDR2 are SGHDN and FVKESK. There are 13 residues in the CDR3. Trimming removed 0 bases from V and 12 bases from J; junction bases left unmatched: 4. In DNA, the CDR3 is TGTGCCAGCAGCCAAGATGTGGGGGGGAAGCTGTTTTTT. Its protein is CASSQDVGGKLFF.

This chain joins TRBV7-9 and TRBJ2-5, with 11 positions matching TRBD2. Trimming removed 5 bases from V and 5 bases from J; junction bases left unmatched: 7. CDR1 is SEHNR and CDR2 is FQNEAQ in the germline V gene (reference sequence). The CDR3 length is 15 residues. CDR3 sequence reads: CASSGGTSGMETQYF. The CDR3 DNA sequence: TGTGCCAGCAGCGGAGGGACTAGCGGAATGGAGACCCAGTACTTC.

The sample holds a few counts of this clone. The DNA of the CDR3 is TGTGCCAGCAGCTCTAGGGGGCCGAATACGCAGTATTTT. Translation: CASSSRGPNTQYF. The chain employs TRBV7-9 and TRBJ2-3, with TRBD1 identical over 7 bases. Looked up from germline, CDR1 is SEHNR and CDR2 is FQNEAQ (reference sequence). Trimming removed 4 bases from V and 7 bases from J; junction bases left unmatched: 5. This CDR3 region has 13 residues.

This rearrangement joins TRBV2 to TRBJ2-3, with no clear D. Per the germline V gene, CDR1 is SNHLY and CDR2 is FYNNEI. This CDR3 comprises 15 residues. The V end lost 1 base, the J end lost 2 bases, and 10 bases lay between the germline ends. The CDR3 protein is CASSEGPHPTDTQYF. In DNA, the CDR3 is TGTGCCAGCAGTGAAGGGCCCCACCCCACAGATACGCAGTATTTT.

The chain recombines TRBV7-7 with TRBJ1-3; no clear D gene. CDR3 length equals 12 residues. V shed 5 bases and J shed 4 bases, with 6 bases lying between them. Germline V lookup: CDR1 SSHAT, CDR2 FNYEAQ (reference sequence). The CDR3 DNA is TGTGCCAGCAGCCCTGGGGGAAACACCATATATTTT. This encodes CASSPGGNTIYF. Supplemented by reference TRBV7-7 and TRBJ1-3, the full variable domain reads GAGVSQSPRYKVTKRGQDVTLRCDPISSHATLYWYQQALGQGPEFLTYFNYEAQPDKSGLPSDRFSAERPEGSISTLTIQRTEQRDSAMYRCASSPGGNTIYFGEGSWLTVV.

This clone has just a few counts. V and J are TRBV7-2 and TRBJ1-5, with 8 bases identical to TRBD1. V lost 5 bases and J lost 3; bases outside the gene matches: 12. CDR1 and CDR2 (germline): SGHTA, FQGNSA. The length of the CDR3 is 17 residues. The CDR3 coding sequence is TGTGCCAGCAGCGCCGGTGGGGCAGGGGGCGTCAATCAGCCCCAGCATTTT. It translates to CASSAGGAGGVNQPQHF. The whole variable domain, filled in from reference TRBV7-2 and TRBJ1-5, reads GAGVSQSPSNKVTEKGKDVELRCDPISGHTALYWYRQSLGQGLEFLIYFQGNSAPDKSGLPSDRFSAERTGGSVSTLTIQRTQQEDSAVYLCASSAGGAGGVNQPQHFGDGTRLSIL.

V usage is TRBV4-1 and J usage is TRBJ1-1, with D maybe TRBD1 (5 bases). V lost 4 bases to trimming and J lost 1 base, with 13 bases between them. The CDR3 is 15 residues long. Germline-derived CDR1 and CDR2 are MGHRA and YSYEKL. The CDR3 sequence: CASSRQGGANTEAFF. The CDR3 nucleotides are TGCGCCAGCAGCCGGCAGGGAGGCGCGAACACTGAAGCTTTCTTT.

This chain uses TRBV4-2 with TRBJ2-3; 9 bases align to TRBD2. The V segment lost 4 bases and the J segment 7 bases; nucleotides outside the gene matches: 12. From germline, CDR1 is LGHNA and CDR2 YNFKEQ. The CDR3 runs to 16 residues. The CDR3 region is CASSRFGGGGGHTQYF. The CDR3 DNA follows: TGTGCCAGCAGCCGGTTTGGCGGGGGGGGAGGACATACGCAGTATTTT.

The CDR3 bases are TGTGCCAGCAGTTTATCGGGCCTCAGCACAGATACGCAGTATTTT. The encoded protein is CASSLSGLSTDTQYF. This chain connects TRBV27 to TRBJ2-3; no firm D call. This CDR3 is 15 amino acids long. Germline V gene data show CDR1 as MNHEY and CDR2 as SMNVEV (reference sequence). Trimming left V 0 bases short and J 0 bases short, with 7 bases between.